This TCR beta chain was identified during a study of early T cells in non-severe SARS-CoV-2 infection. The TCR library protocol attached unique molecular identifiers to the individual cDNA molecules. TCRdb analysed the 5' RACE reads with MiXCR anew, one entry per CDR3 protein. This table has some 60,000 distinct CDR3 sequences, over 9.5% appearing once. In its sample, this clonotype was seen a few times. CDR1 and CDR2 (germline): SGHAT, FQNNGV. The V and J ends lost 4 bases and 9 bases, in that order; junction bases with no gene match: 7. The CDR3 spans 15 residues. The sequenced sample was whole blood, obtained at baseline. The source is an adult who was a healthcare worker with PCR-confirmed SARS-CoV-2 infection or an uninfected control (not recorded which). The chain combines TRBV11-2 with TRBJ2-1; TRBD2 aligns across 12 bases. The CDR3 DNA follows: TGTGCCAGCAGCTCTAGCGGGAGGGCCGGTTTTGAGCAGTTCTTC. Translated, it gives CASSSSGRAGFEQFF. The full variable domain, in which reference TRBV11-2 and TRBJ2-1 provide the parts outside the CDR3, is EAGVAQSPRYKIIEKRQSVAFWCNPISGHATLYWYQQILGQGPKLLIQFQNNGVVDDSQLPKDRFSAERLKGVDSTLKIQPAKLEDSAVYLCASSSSGRAGFEQFFGPGTRLTVL.